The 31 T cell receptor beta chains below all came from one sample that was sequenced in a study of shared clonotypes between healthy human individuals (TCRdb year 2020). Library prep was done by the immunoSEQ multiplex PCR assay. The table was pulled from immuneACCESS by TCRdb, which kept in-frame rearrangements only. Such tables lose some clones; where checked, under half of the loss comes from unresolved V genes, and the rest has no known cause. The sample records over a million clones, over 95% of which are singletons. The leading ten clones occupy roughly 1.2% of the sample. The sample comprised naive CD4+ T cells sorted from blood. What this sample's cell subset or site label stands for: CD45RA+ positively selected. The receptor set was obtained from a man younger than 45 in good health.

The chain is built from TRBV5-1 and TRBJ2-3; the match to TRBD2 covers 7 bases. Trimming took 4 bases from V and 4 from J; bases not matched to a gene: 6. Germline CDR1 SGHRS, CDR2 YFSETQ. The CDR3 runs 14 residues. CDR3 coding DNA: TGCGCCAGCAGCCTGCAGGCGGGAGCAGATACGCAGTATTTT. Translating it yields CASSLQAGADTQYF.

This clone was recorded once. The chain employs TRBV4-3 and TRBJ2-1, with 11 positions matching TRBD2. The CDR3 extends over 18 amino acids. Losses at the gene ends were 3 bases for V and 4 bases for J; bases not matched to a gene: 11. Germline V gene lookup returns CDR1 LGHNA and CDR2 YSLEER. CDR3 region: CASSQENLAGGPYNEQFF. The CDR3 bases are TGCGCCAGCAGCCAGGAGAACTTAGCGGGAGGGCCGTACAATGAGCAGTTCTTC.

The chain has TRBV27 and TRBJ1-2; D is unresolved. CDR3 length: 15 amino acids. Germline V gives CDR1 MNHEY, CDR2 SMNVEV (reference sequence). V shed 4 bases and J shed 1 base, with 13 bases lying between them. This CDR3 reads CASSSIPTGNYGYTF. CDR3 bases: TGTGCCAGCAGTTCAATCCCAACGGGTAACTATGGCTACACCTTC.

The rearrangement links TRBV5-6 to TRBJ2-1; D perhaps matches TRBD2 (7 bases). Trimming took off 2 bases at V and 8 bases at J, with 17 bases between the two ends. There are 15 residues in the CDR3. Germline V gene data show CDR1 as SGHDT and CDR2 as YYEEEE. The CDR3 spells CASSLGGGPFDEQFF. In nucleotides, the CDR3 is TGTGCCAGCAGCTTAGGGGGAGGGCCCTTCGATGAGCAGTTCTTC.

The CDR3 bases are TGTGCCAGCAGCTGGAACATGGAGGGCTACACCTTC. Its translation is CASSWNMEGYTF. The chain employs TRBV5-8 and TRBJ1-2; D is unclear. The V gene lost 3 bases and the J gene lost 8 bases, with 11 bases spanning the gap. Germline CDR1 SGHTS, CDR2 YDEGEE. The CDR3 totals 12 residues.

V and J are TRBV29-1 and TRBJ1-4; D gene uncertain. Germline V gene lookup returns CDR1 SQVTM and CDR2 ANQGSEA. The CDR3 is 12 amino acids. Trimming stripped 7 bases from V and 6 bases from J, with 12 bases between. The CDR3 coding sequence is TGCAGCGGAAAGGCTGGAGATGAAAAACTGTTTTTT. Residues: CSGKAGDEKLFF.

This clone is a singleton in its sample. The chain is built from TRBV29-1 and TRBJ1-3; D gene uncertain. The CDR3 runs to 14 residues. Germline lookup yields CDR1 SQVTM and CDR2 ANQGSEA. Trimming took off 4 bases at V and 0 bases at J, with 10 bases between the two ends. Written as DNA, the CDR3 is TGCAGCGTTGGCGAATCTCACTCTGGAAACACCATATATTTT. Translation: CSVGESHSGNTIYF.

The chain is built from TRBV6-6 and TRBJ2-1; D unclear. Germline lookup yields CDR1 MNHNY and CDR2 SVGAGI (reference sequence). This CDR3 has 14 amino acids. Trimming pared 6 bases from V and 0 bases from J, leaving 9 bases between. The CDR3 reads CASRPQSSYNEQFF. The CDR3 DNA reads TGTGCCAGCAGACCACAGAGCTCCTACAATGAGCAGTTCTTC.

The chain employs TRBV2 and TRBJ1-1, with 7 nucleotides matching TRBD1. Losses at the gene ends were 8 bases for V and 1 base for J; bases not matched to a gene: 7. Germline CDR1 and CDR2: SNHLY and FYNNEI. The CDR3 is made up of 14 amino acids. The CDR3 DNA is TGTGCCAGCGGCGAGGGGGCCAGGAACACTGAAGCTTTCTTT. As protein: CASGEGARNTEAFF.

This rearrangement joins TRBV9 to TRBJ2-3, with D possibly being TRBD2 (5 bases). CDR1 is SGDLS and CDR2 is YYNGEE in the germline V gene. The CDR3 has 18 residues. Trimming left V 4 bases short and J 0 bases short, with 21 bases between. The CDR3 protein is CASSSHLLGGLSTDTQYF. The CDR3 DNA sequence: TGTGCCAGCAGCTCCCACTTATTGGGCGGACTGAGCACAGATACGCAGTATTTT.

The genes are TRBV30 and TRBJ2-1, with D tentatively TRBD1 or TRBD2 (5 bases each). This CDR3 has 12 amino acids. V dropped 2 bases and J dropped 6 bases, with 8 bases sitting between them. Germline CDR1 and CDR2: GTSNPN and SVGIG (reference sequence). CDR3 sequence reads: CAWSRDVNEQFF. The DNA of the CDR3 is TGTGCCTGGAGTCGGGACGTCAATGAGCAGTTCTTC. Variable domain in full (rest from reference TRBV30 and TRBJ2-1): SQTIHQWPATLVQPVGSPLSLECTVEGTSNPNLYWYRQAAGRGLQLLFYSVGIGQISSEVPQNLSASRPQDRQFILSSKKLLLSDSGFYLCAWSRDVNEQFFGPGTRLTVL.

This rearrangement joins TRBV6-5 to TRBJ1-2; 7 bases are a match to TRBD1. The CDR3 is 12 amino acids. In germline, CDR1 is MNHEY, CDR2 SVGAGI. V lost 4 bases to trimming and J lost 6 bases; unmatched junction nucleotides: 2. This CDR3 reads CASSLQGHGYTF. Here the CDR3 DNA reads TGTGCCAGCAGTTTACAGGGGCATGGCTACACCTTC.

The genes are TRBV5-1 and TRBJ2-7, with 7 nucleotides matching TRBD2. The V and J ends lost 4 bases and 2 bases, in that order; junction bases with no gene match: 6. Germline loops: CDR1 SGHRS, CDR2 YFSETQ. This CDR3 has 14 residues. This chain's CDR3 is CASSTTGGPYEQYF. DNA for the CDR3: TGCGCCAGCAGCACCACGGGGGGTCCCTACGAGCAGTACTTC. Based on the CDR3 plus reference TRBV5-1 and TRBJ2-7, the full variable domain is KAGVTQTPRYLIKTRGQQVTLSCSPISGHRSVSWYQQTPGQGLQFLFEYFSETQRNKGNFPGRFSGRQFSNSRSEMNVSTLELGDSALYLCASSTTGGPYEQYFGPGTRLTVT.

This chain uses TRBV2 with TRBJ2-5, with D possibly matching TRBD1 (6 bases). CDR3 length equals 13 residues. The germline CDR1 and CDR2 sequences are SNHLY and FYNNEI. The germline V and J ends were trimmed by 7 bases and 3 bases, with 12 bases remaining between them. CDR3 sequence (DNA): TGTGCCAGCACGAAAAACAGGGAAGAGACCCAGTACTTC. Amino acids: CASTKNREETQYF.

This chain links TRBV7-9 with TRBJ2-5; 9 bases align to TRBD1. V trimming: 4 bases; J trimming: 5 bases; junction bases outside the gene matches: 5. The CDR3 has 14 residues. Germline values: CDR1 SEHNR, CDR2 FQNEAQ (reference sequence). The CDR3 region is CASSSGQGKETQYF. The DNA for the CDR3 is TGTGCCAGCAGCTCGGGACAGGGAAAGGAGACCCAGTACTTC.

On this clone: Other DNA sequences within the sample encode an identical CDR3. As DNA, the CDR3 is TGTGCCAGCTCACCGTTGCCAGGGGAGACCCAGTACTTC. Its protein is CASSPLPGETQYF. This chain joins TRBV18 and TRBJ2-5; perhaps TRBD1 as D (5 bases). Trimming cost V 3 bases and J 5 bases, with 10 bases left between them. The CDR3 sequence is 13 residues long. The germline CDR1 and CDR2 sequences are KGHSH and LQKENI. The complete variable domain, with remaining parts taken from reference TRBV18 and TRBJ2-5, reads NAGVMQNPRHLVRRRGQEARLRCSPMKGHSHVYWYRQLPEEGLKFMVYLQKENIIDESGMPKERFSAEFPKEGPSILRIQQVVRGDSAAYFCASSPLPGETQYFGPGTRLLVL.

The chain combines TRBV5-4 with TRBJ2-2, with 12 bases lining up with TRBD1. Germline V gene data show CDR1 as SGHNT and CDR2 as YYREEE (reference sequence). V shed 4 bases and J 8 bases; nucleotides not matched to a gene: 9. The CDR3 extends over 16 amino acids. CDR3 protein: CASSVGQGAQFGELFF. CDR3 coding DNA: TGTGCCAGCAGCGTGGGACAGGGGGCGCAGTTTGGGGAGCTGTTTTTT.

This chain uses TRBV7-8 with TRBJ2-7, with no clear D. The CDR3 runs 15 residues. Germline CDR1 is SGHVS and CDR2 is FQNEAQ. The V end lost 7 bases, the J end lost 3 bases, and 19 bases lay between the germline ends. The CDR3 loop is CASTPRLAANYEQYF. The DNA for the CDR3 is TGTGCCAGCACCCCCCGTCTGGCGGCGAACTACGAGCAGTACTTC.

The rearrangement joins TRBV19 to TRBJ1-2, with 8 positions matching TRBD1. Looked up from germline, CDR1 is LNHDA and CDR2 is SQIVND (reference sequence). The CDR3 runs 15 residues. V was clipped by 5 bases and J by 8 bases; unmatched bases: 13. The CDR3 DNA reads TGTGCCAGTAGTTGGCAGGGGGCTTTTGGGAAAGGCTACACCTTC. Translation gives CASSWQGAFGKGYTF.

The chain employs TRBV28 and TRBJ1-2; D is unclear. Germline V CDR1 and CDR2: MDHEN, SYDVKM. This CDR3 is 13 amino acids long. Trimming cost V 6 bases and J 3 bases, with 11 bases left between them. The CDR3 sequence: CASRVTMDYGYTF. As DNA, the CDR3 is TGTGCCAGCAGGGTTACAATGGACTATGGCTACACCTTC.

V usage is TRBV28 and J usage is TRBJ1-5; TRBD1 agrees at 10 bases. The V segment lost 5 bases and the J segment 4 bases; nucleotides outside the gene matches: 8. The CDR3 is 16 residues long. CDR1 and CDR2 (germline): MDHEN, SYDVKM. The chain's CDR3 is CASSPADRGGNQPQHF. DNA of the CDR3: TGTGCCAGCAGTCCCGCGGACAGGGGGGGGAATCAGCCCCAGCATTTT.

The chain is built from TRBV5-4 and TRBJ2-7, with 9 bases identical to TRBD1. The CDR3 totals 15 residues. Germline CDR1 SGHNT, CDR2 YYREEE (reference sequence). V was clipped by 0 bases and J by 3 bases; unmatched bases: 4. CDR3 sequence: CASSLATGGGYEQYF. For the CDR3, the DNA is TGTGCCAGCAGCTTGGCCACAGGGGGCGGCTACGAGCAGTACTTC. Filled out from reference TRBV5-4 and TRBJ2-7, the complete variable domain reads ETGVTQSPTHLIKTRGQQVTLRCSSQSGHNTVSWYQQALGQGPQFIFQYYREEENGRGNFPPRFSGLQFPNYSSELNVNALELDDSALYLCASSLATGGGYEQYFGPGTRLTVT.

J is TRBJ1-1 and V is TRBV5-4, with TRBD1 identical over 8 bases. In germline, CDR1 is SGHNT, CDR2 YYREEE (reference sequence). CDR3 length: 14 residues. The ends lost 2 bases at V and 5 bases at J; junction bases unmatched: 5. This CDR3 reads CASSFNRGGTEAFF. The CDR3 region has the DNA TGTGCCAGCAGCTTCAACAGGGGGGGGACTGAAGCTTTCTTT. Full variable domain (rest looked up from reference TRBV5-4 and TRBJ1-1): ETGVTQSPTHLIKTRGQQVTLRCSSQSGHNTVSWYQQALGQGPQFIFQYYREEENGRGNFPPRFSGLQFPNYSSELNVNALELDDSALYLCASSFNRGGTEAFFGQGTRLTVV.

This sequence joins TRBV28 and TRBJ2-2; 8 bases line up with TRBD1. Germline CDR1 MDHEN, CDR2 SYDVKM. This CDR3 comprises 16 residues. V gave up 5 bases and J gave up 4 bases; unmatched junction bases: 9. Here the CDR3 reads CASSARQGLSTGELFF. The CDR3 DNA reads TGTGCCAGCAGTGCCAGACAGGGGTTGAGCACCGGGGAGCTGTTTTTT. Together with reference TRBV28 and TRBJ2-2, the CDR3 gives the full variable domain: DVKVTQSSRYLVKRTGEKVFLECVQDMDHENMFWYRQDPGLGLRLIYFSYDVKMKEKGDIPEGYSVSREKKERFSLILESASTNQTSMYLCASSARQGLSTGELFFGEGSRLTVL.

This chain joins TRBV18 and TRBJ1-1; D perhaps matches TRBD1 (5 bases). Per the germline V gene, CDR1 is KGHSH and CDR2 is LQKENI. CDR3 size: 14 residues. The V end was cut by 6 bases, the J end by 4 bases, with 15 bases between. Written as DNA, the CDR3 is TGTGCCAGCTCGGCGGGGCGGGGTTCCACTGAAGCTTTCTTT. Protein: CASSAGRGSTEAFF.

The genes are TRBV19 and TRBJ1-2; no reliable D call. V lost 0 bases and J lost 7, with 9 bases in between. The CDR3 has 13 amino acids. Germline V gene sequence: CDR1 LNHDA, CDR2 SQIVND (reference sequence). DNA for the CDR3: TGTGCCAGTAGTATAGATCAAGCGGGTGGCTACACCTTC. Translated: CASSIDQAGGYTF.

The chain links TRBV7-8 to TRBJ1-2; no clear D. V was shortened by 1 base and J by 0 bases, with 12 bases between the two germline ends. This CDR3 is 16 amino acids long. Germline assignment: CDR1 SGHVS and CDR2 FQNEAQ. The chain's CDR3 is CASSLGRLYANYGYTF. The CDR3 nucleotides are TGTGCCAGCAGCTTAGGCAGGCTTTACGCTAACTATGGCTACACCTTC. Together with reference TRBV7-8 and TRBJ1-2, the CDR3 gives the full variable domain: GAGVSQSPRYKVAKRGQDVALRCDPISGHVSLFWYQQALGQGPEFLTYFQNEAQLDKSGLPSDRFFAERPEGSVSTLKIQRTQQEDSAVYLCASSLGRLYANYGYTFGSGTRLTVV.

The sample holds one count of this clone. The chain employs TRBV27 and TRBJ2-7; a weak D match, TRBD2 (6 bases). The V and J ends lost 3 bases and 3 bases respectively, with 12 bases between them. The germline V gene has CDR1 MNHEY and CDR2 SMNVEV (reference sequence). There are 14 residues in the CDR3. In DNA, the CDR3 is TGTGCCAGCAGTTTCCGGGGGATGGTCTACGAGCAGTACTTC. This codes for CASSFRGMVYEQYF.

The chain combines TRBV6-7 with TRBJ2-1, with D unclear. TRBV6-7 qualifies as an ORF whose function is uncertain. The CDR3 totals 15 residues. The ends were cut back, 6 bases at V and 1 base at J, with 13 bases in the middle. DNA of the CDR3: TGTGCCAGCAGGGCAAAATTCGAGTCCTACAATGAGCAGTTCTTC. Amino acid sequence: CASRAKFESYNEQFF.

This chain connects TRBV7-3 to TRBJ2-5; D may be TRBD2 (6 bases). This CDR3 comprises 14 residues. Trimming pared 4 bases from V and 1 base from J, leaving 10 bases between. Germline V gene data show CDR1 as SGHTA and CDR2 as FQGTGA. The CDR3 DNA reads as TGTGCCAGCAGCTCCCAGGGACTCCAAGAGACCCAGTACTTC. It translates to CASSSQGLQETQYF.

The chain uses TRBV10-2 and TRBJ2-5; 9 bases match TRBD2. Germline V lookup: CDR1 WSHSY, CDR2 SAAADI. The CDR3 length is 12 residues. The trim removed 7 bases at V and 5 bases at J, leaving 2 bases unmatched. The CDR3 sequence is CASKTSGETQYF. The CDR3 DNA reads TGCGCCAGCAAAACTAGCGGGGAGACCCAGTACTTC.